Listed below are T cell receptor beta chains from one sample, sequenced in a study of blood T cell repertoires in COVID-19. Assay: immunoSEQ multiplex PCR; the TCRdb copy retains only in-frame clones and omits some. The profile shows 130,000 to 150,000 clones, approximately 90% of them singletons. The source material was peripheral blood. The receptors derive from a middle-aged woman with acute or convalescent COVID-19. Each CDR3 is given with its conserved first and last residue. The order of the fields is V gene, clone size, J gene, D gene, CDR3 DNA, CDR3 protein. D genes are given only for firm matches. Expanded clones get a size class; other rows say once, few or many, or leave the size out.

>TRBV4-2|-|TRBJ2-3|-
TGTGCCAGCAGCCATAGGGAGAGCACAGATACGCAGTATTTT
CASSHRESTDTQYF
>TRBV27|-|TRBJ1-2|-
TGTGCCAGCAGTTTATATGCAGGGTCCTATGGCTACACCTTC
CASSLYAGSYGYTF
>TRBV29-1|-|TRBJ2-7|TRBD1
TGCAGCGTTGAAGAAGGGGGCCGAGGCTACTCCTACGAGCAGTACTTC
CSVEEGGRGYSYEQYF
>TRBV6-5|-|TRBJ2-1|TRBD2
TGTGCCAGCAAGGAGCGGGGTGGCTCCTACAATGAGCAGTTCTTC
CASKERGGSYNEQFF
>TRBV18|-|TRBJ1-2|TRBD1
TGTGCCAGCTCACCGGTCGGGACAGGGGGCTTGGGCTATGGCTACACCTTC
CASSPVGTGGLGYGYTF
>TRBV2|-|TRBJ1-5|TRBD1
TGTGCCAGCATTCCACAGCCCGGGACAGGCTTCAATCAGCCCCAGCATTTT
CASIPQPGTGFNQPQHF
>TRBV15|-|TRBJ2-1|TRBD2
TGTGCCACCAGCCGAAGCGGGAGTAACAATGAGCAGTTCTTC
CATSRSGSNNEQFF
>TRBV2|-|TRBJ1-6|-
TGTGCCAGCAGAACCATCGGTTCACCCCTCCACTTT
CASRTIGSPLHF
>TRBV7-8|-|TRBJ2-7|TRBD1
TGTGCCAGCAGCGTGGACAGGAAAGAAGGCGAGCAGTACTTC
CASSVDRKEGEQYF
>TRBV9|-|TRBJ2-7|-
TGTGCCAGCAGCGTAGGGTGGACAGACTCCTACGAGCAGTACTTC
CASSVGWTDSYEQYF
>TRBV6-1|-|TRBJ1-3|-
TGTGCCAGCAGTGAACCCAGGATTGAGTCTGGAAACACCATATATTTT
CASSEPRIESGNTIYF
>TRBV2|-|TRBJ2-5|-
TGTGCCAGCAGTGTTAAAGCAGGAGGAGGGGAGACCCAGTACTTC
CASSVKAGGGETQYF
>TRBV9|-|TRBJ2-3|-
TGTGCCAGCAGCGTCTGGGGAGGTGGCACAGATACGCAGTATTTT
CASSVWGGGTDTQYF
>TRBV4-3|-|TRBJ2-7|TRBD2
TGCGCCAGCAGCCAAGGAGGGACTAGCGGGAGTCAGTACTTC
CASSQGGTSGSQYF
>TRBV6-2/TRBV6-3|few|TRBJ1-2|-
TGTGCCAGCAGCCCGACCCAGGGAAGTTGGTATGGCTACACCTTC
CASSPTQGSWYGYTF
>TRBV6-5|-|TRBJ2-1|TRBD1
TGTGCCAGCAGTCCGGGACAGACATACAATGAGCAGTTCTTC
CASSPGQTYNEQFF
>TRBV5-4|-|TRBJ2-3|-
TGTGCCAGCAGCCCACTGAGCGGATACAGCACAGATACGCAGTATTTT
CASSPLSGYSTDTQYF
>TRBV4-1|-|TRBJ2-6|TRBD1
TGCGCCAGCAGCCTCGGACGGACAGGGTACGCCTCTGGGGCCAACGTCCTGACTTTC
CASSLGRTGYASGANVLTF
>TRBV7-2|-|TRBJ1-6|TRBD1
TGTGCCAGCAGCCTGGGACAGGGGGTTTCACCCCTCCACTTT
CASSLGQGVSPLHF
>TRBV13|many|TRBJ1-1|-
TGTGCCAGCAGTGTACAGGGCCGGAGCACTGAAGCTTTCTTT
CASSVQGRSTEAFF
>TRBV5-5|-|TRBJ1-1|-
TGTGCCAGCAGCTCCCCCGGGGGGAACACTGAAGCTTTCTTT
CASSSPGGNTEAFF